This T cell receptor (beta chain) derives from a study of shared clonotypes between healthy human individuals. The sequenced material, unsorted PBMC DNA, was run on ten immunoSEQ deep assay plates. Data came from immunoSEQ multiplex PCR; TCRdb stores just in-frame clones and leaves some out. This sample has about 490,000 clones, with less than 80% found just once. This CDR3 contains 16 residues. The germline gives CDR1 MRHNA, CDR2 SNTAGT. J was trimmed by 4 bases and V by 3 bases; bases with no gene match: 7. Sequenced: PBMCs. This receptor was identified in a woman aged 40 to 50 in good health. Some clones in this sample may be carry-over from other donors' samples. V usage is TRBV6-4 and J usage is TRBJ2-3; 10 bases are a match to TRBD2. The CDR3: CASSDGLAGAADTQYF. The CDR3 DNA reads as TGTGCCAGCAGTGATGGGCTAGCGGGAGCGGCAGATACGCAGTATTTT.